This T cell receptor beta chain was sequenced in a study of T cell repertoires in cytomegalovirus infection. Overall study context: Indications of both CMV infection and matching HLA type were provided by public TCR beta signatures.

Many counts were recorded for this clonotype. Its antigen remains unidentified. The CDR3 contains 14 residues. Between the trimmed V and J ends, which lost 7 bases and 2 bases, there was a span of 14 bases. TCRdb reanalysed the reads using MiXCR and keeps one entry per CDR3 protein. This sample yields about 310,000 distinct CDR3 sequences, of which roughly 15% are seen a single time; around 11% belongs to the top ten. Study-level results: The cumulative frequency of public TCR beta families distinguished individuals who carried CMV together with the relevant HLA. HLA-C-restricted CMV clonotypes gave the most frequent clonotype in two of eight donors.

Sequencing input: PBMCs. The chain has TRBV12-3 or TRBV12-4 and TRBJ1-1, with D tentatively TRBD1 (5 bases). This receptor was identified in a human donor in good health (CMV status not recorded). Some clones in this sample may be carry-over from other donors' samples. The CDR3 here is CASNPWTPNTEAFF. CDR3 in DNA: TGTGCCAGCAACCCGTGGACACCCAACACTGAAGCTTTCTTT.